This T cell receptor beta chain was observed in a study of OX40 agonist ivuxolimab in advanced cancers. The data were produced by immunoSEQ multiplex PCR, yet TCRdb's version contains in-frame clones alone and is incomplete. The data show some 57,000 clones, just under 85% seen once. Study-wide results and caveats: Certain nonresponding patients likewise had low normalized T-cell clonal expansion.

This clone was observed once. No antigen is known for it. Germline CDR1 is LNHDA and CDR2 is SQIVND (reference sequence). Trimming stripped 4 bases from V and 6 bases from J, with 16 bases between. The CDR3 has 14 residues. The input for sequencing was CD4+ or CD8+ T cells sorted from blood, taken in a trial of the OX40 agonist ivuxolimab. This chain links TRBV19 with TRBJ2-7; possible D gene TRBD2, 6 bases. The TCR sequence derives from an adult with an advanced solid tumor such as melanoma, head and neck, liver or kidney cancer. The CDR3 bases are TGTGCCAGTAGTACGCTAGCGACTGGGCTCGAGCAGTACTTC. Residues: CASSTLATGLEQYF.